The 15 T cell receptor beta chains reported below all come from one sample, sequenced in a study of vaccination effects on CD4 cells after COVID-19 (dated by TCRdb to the early 2020s). The ViraFEST assay stimulated PBMC with viral peptide pools and then used TCR sequencing to identify antigen-specific CD4+ T cell clonotypes by expansion. After 10 days of culture, CD4+ T cells were isolated with the EasySep CD4+ T cell isolation kit. None of the healthy vaccine recipients had a prior SARS-CoV-2 infection, which was confirmed by nucleocapsid antibody tests that came back negative both before and after vaccination. The antigens for these receptors are not known. The library was prepared using the immunoSEQ multiplex PCR assay. Not all clones reach the TCRdb copy of this immuneACCESS table, which keeps in-frame sequences only. Checked studies attribute under half of the gap to unresolved V genes and leave the rest unexplained. This sample is represented by about 41,000 clones; approximately 70% of them were singletons. The top ten constitute 26% of the sample.

The sequencing here drew on CD4+ T cells from PBMCs cultured with HCoV-OC43 spike peptides, taken before COVID-19 vaccination. The cell subset or site label, read with the paper, signifies: HCoV-OC43 spike overlapping peptide pool stimulation. Receptor source: a human donor who received a COVID-19 vaccine.

This rearrangement joins TRBV3-1 (or the pseudogene TRBV3-2) to TRBJ1-2; D might be TRBD1 (5 bases). CDR1 and CDR2 from the germline V gene are LGHDT and YNNKEL (reference sequence). Trimming took off 4 bases at V and 5 bases at J, with 14 bases between the two ends. The CDR3 has 14 residues. CDR3 sequence: CASSPWDGNYGYTF. The CDR3 DNA reads as TGTGCCAGCAGCCCTTGGGACGGGAATTATGGCTACACCTTC.

This clone has a handful of counts. CDR3 loop: CATSRDRVNQPQHF. DNA for the CDR3: TGTGCCACCAGCAGAGACAGGGTGAATCAGCCCCAGCATTTT. The chain couples TRBV15 to TRBJ1-5; D possibly corresponds to TRBD1 (5 bases). In germline, CDR1 is LNHNV, CDR2 YYDKDF (reference sequence). The CDR3 spans 14 residues. V lost 0 bases and J lost 4, with 7 bases in between.

Relative to its sample, this clone is medium-sized (0.01 to 0.1%). This rearrangement joins TRBV18 to TRBJ1-1; D remains unclear. The CDR3 spans 12 residues. V lost 5 bases to trimming and J lost 11 bases, with 15 bases between them. Germline loops: CDR1 KGHSH, CDR2 LQKENI. This chain's CDR3 is CASSTERVSAFF. CDR3 DNA: TGTGCCAGCTCAACGGAACGAGTCTCGGCTTTCTTT.

This clone has just one count. The genes are TRBV15 and TRBJ2-2; tentative D call: TRBD1 (6 bases). Germline V CDR1 and CDR2: LNHNV, YYDKDF (reference sequence). This CDR3 has 16 residues. The germline V and J ends were trimmed by 0 bases and 5 bases, with 13 bases remaining between them. The CDR3 loop reads CATSRDYGTSTGELFF. CDR3 nucleotide sequence: TGTGCCACCAGCAGAGATTACGGGACATCAACCGGGGAGCTGTTTTTT. Complete variable domain (other parts from reference TRBV15 and TRBJ2-2): DAMVIQNPRYQVTQFGKPVTLSCSQTLNHNVMYWYQQKSSQAPKLLFHYYDKDFNNEADTPDNFQSRRPNTSFCFLDIRSPGLGDTAMYLCATSRDYGTSTGELFFGEGSRLTVL.

V and J are TRBV6-4 and TRBJ1-2, with 10 nucleotides matching TRBD1. CDR1 is MRHNA, CDR2 SNTAGT, per germline. The CDR3 has 14 amino acids. Trimming cost V 1 base and J 6 bases; bases outside gene matches: 2. The CDR3 bases are TGTGCCAGCAGTGACTACGGACAGGGGGATGGCTACACCTTC. This gives the protein CASSDYGQGDGYTF.

The V and J genes are TRBV30 and TRBJ1-3; D unresolved. The CDR3 loop spans 13 amino acids. V gave up 3 bases and J gave up 4 bases, with 10 bases separating them. Germline V gene sequence: CDR1 GTSNPN, CDR2 SVGIG (reference sequence). CDR3 nucleotide sequence: TGTGCCTGGAGGGAAGTGGCGGGAAACACCATATATTTT. Protein sequence: CAWREVAGNTIYF.

The sample holds a few counts of this clone. V usage is TRBV30 and J usage is TRBJ1-2, with a tentative D call TRBD1 (6 bases). Trimming shortened V by 5 bases and J by 9 bases, and 13 bases separated the two germline ends. Germline V gene data show CDR1 as GTSNPN and CDR2 as SVGIG (reference sequence). The CDR3 contains 11 residues. Here the CDR3 reads CAWGRGARYTF. The CDR3 bases are TGTGCCTGGGGGCGGGGGGCTCGCTACACCTTC.

The J gene is TRBJ2-4, the V gene TRBV2, with D possibly called TRBD1 or TRBD2 (5 bases each). Germline V gives CDR1 SNHLY, CDR2 FYNNEI. Deletions cut 3 bases from V and 3 bases from J, with 9 bases between. The CDR3 consists of 14 residues. CDR3 nucleotides: TGTGCCAGCAGTGATCAGAGGGGCAAAAACATTCAGTACTTC. This sequence encodes CASSDQRGKNIQYF.

This sequence joins TRBV19 and TRBJ1-2; no definite D call. This CDR3 contains 12 residues. Germline CDR1 reads LNHDA; CDR2 reads SQIVND (reference sequence). V was clipped by 6 bases and J by 8 bases, with 13 bases between them. The CDR3 nucleotides are TGTGCCAGTAGCACGACTGGTGGAGGCTACACCTTC. Its translation: CASSTTGGGYTF.

The chain has TRBV10-2 and TRBJ2-1; 7 bases are shared with TRBD2. CDR1 and CDR2 from the germline V gene are WSHSY and SAAADI. There are 14 residues in the CDR3. J lost 9 bases, V lost 6 bases, and 11 bases had no gene match. CDR3 loop: CASSGGRALSEQFF. The CDR3 DNA reads TGCGCCAGCAGCGGGGGGAGGGCTCTTAGTGAGCAGTTCTTC.

J is TRBJ2-1 and V is TRBV10-3; D tentatively fits TRBD1 or TRBD2 (5 bases each). The CDR3 totals 15 residues. Between the trimmed V and J ends, which lost 4 bases and 2 bases, there was a span of 12 bases. From germline, CDR1 is ENHRY and CDR2 SYGVKD. CDR3 region: CAISGSGPPYNEQFF. DNA for the CDR3: TGTGCCATCAGTGGCTCGGGACCACCCTACAATGAGCAGTTCTTC.

This clone occurred once. The gene calls are TRBV29-1 and TRBJ2-7, with unresolved D. V shed 3 bases and J shed 2 bases, with 8 bases lying between them. The CDR3 loop spans 12 amino acids. From germline, CDR1 is SQVTM and CDR2 ANQGSEA. CDR3 amino acids: CSVDLGTYEQYF. The CDR3 nucleotides read TGCAGCGTTGACTTAGGTACCTACGAGCAGTACTTC.

This clone was seen only a few times. The CDR3 region is CSARRGETQYF. DNA for the CDR3: TGCAGTGCTAGGAGGGGGGAGACCCAGTACTTC. The chain has TRBV20-1 and TRBJ2-5; TRBD1 might be the D (6 bases). Germline loops: CDR1 DFQATT, CDR2 SNEGSKA (reference sequence). The V and J ends lost 3 bases and 5 bases respectively, with 7 bases between them. The CDR3 covers 11 residues.

This chain uses TRBV5-1 with TRBJ1-6; 8 bases are shared with TRBD1. V shed 1 base, J shed 10 bases, and the junction held 4 bases outside the gene matches. Germline V lookup: CDR1 SGHRS, CDR2 YFSETQ. There are 14 residues in the CDR3. CDR3 coding DNA: TGCGCCAGCAGCTTGAGACAGGGGAACTCACCCCTCCACTTT. Protein: CASSLRQGNSPLHF.

The CDR3 here is CASSQLDEKLFF. The CDR3 nucleotides are TGTGCCAGCAGTCAGTTAGATGAAAAACTGTTTTTT. This chain connects TRBV3-1 (or the pseudogene TRBV3-2) to TRBJ1-4, with D unresolved. V was clipped by 6 bases and J by 6 bases, with 8 bases between them. CDR3 length: 12 amino acids. The germline V gene has CDR1 LGHDT and CDR2 YNNKEL (reference sequence).